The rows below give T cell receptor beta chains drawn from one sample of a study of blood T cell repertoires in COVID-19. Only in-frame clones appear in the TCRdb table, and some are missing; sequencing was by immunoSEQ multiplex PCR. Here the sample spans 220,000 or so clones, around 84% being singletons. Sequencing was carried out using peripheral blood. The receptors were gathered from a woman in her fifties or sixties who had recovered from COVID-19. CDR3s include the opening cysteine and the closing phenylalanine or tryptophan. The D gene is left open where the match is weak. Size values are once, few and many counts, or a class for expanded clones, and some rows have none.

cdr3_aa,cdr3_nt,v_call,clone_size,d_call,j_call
CASSLGAGKNEQFF,TGTGCCAGCAGCTTAGGAGCGGGTAAAAATGAGCAGTTCTTC,TRBV7-9,-,-,TRBJ2-1
CASSYGRQLYEQFF,TGTGCCAGCAGTTACGGACGACAGCTCTATGAGCAGTTCTTC,TRBV6-6,-,-,TRBJ2-1
CASTRDRDLTNEKLFF,TGTGCCAGTACCCGGGACAGGGATCTTACTAATGAAAAACTGTTTTTT,TRBV19,-,TRBD1,TRBJ1-4
CATSLLGGGQADTQYF,TGTGCCACCAGCCTCCTAGGGGGGGGGCAGGCAGATACGCAGTATTTT,TRBV15,once,-,TRBJ2-3
CASNHRGAPLNSPLHF,TGTGCCAGCAACCACAGGGGAGCACCGCTAAATTCACCCCTCCACTTT,TRBV27,-,TRBD1,TRBJ1-6
CASSWSYRVRTEAFF,TGTGCCAGCAGCTGGAGTTACAGGGTGAGGACTGAAGCTTTCTTT,TRBV5-4,-,-,TRBJ1-1
CASSLEATGAQYF,TGTGCCAGCAGCTTAGAAGCCACAGGGGCGCAGTACTTC,TRBV11-2,-,TRBD1,TRBJ2-7
CASSQGARGYTF,TGTGCCAGCAGCCAGGGGGCGCGGGGCTACACCTTC,TRBV6-5,-,TRBD1,TRBJ1-2
CASSPKARTVIGQPQHF,TGTGCCAGCAGTCCAAAAGCTAGGACTGTTATAGGACAGCCCCAGCATTTT,TRBV6-6,few,-,TRBJ1-5
CASSPSRRGAHSGNTIYF,TGTGCCAGCAGTCCATCCCGGCGCGGGGCACACTCTGGAAACACCATATATTTT,TRBV11-2,-,-,TRBJ1-3
CASSPQGYTEAFF,TGTGCCAGCAGCCCCCAGGGTTACACTGAAGCTTTCTTT,TRBV3-1/TRBV3-2,-,-,TRBJ1-1
CATSRDPAGGLTGELFF,TGTGCCACCAGCAGAGATCCGGCGGGGGGCCTCACCGGGGAGCTGTTTTTT,TRBV15,-,TRBD2,TRBJ2-2
CASSRTYIARETQYF,TGTGCCAGCAGCAGAACATACATAGCACGGGAGACCCAGTACTTC,TRBV7-9,-,-,TRBJ2-5
CASSLAMSAYNEQFF,TGTGCCAGCAGCTTGGCCATGTCAGCCTACAATGAGCAGTTCTTC,TRBV5-4,few,-,TRBJ2-1
CASSFEDNWSYEQYF,TGTGCCAGCAGCTTCGAGGACAATTGGAGCTACGAGCAGTACTTC,TRBV5-5,once,-,TRBJ2-7
CASSLRGKIGELFF,TGTGCCAGCAGCTTACGCGGTAAAATCGGGGAGCTGTTTTTT,TRBV7-8,-,-,TRBJ2-2
CASSPGDSTGGTQYF,TGTGCCAGCAGCCCGGGGGACAGTACCGGGGGGACCCAGTACTTC,TRBV9,-,-,TRBJ2-5
CASRAGQGILKGMNSPLHF,TGCGCCAGCAGAGCGGGACAGGGAATTCTGAAGGGCATGAATTCACCCCTCCACTTT,TRBV5-1,-,TRBD1,TRBJ1-6
CASSVGGDSYNEQFF,TGTGCCAGCAGCGTAGGCGGGGATTCCTACAATGAGCAGTTCTTC,TRBV9,-,-,TRBJ2-1
CASSLGGGRTEAFF,TGCGCCAGCAGCTTGGGCGGGGGGCGGACTGAAGCTTTCTTT,TRBV5-1,few,-,TRBJ1-1
CASSPRGGGASETQYF,TGTGCCAGCAGCCCCCGAGGCGGGGGGGCCTCGGAGACCCAGTACTTC,TRBV5-4,-,TRBD2,TRBJ2-5
CASEVTGKLYEQYF,TGCGCCAGCGAAGTTACAGGGAAGCTCTACGAGCAGTACTTC,TRBV10-2,-,-,TRBJ2-7
CASSQSSTLNEQFF,TGCGCCAGCAGCCAATCTTCTACCCTCAATGAGCAGTTCTTC,TRBV4-3,-,-,TRBJ2-1
CASSKRQGRFKDEKLFF,TGTGCCAGCTCCAAGAGGCAGGGAAGGTTTAAAGATGAAAAACTGTTTTTT,TRBV18,-,-,TRBJ1-4
CASSPAGGNTEAFF,TGTGCCAGCAGCCCCGCCGGGGGGAACACTGAAGCTTTCTTT,TRBV7-3,-,-,TRBJ1-1
CASRPGTGRFEQYF,TGTGCCAGTAGGCCCGGGACAGGGAGGTTCGAGCAGTACTTC,TRBV19,-,TRBD1,TRBJ2-7
CASSTTRGANEKLFF,TGTGCCAGCAGTACCACACGGGGGGCTAATGAAAAACTGTTTTTT,TRBV7-9,-,-,TRBJ1-4
CASSWWGDRNMNTEAFF,TGCGCCAGCAGCTGGTGGGGGGACAGGAACATGAACACTGAAGCTTTCTTT,TRBV5-1,-,TRBD1,TRBJ1-1
CASSPEGGQAGANVLTF,TGTGCCAGCAGCCCGGAGGGAGGGCAAGCTGGGGCCAACGTCCTGACTTTC,TRBV7-9,-,TRBD2,TRBJ2-6
CASSLFYRGIQYF,TGTGCCAGCAGCTTGTTTTACCGCGGCATTCAGTACTTC,TRBV5-4,-,-,TRBJ2-4
CATQAGFTYTDTQYF,TGTGCCACCCAGGCGGGTTTTACGTACACAGATACGCAGTATTTT,TRBV2,-,-,TRBJ2-3
CATSDVPGTRGFNEQFF,TGTGCCACCAGTGATGTTCCCGGGACTAGAGGATTCAATGAGCAGTTCTTC,TRBV24-1,-,TRBD2,TRBJ2-1
CSARRANEQFF,TGCAGTGCTAGACGCGCTAATGAGCAGTTCTTC,TRBV20-1,-,-,TRBJ2-1
CASSEGRATNEQFF,TGCGCCAGCAGTGAGGGCAGGGCCACCAATGAGCAGTTCTTC,TRBV10-1,few,-,TRBJ2-1
CASSLRFAAFF,TGTGCCAGCAGTTTGAGATTTGCAGCTTTCTTT,TRBV12-3/TRBV12-4,once,-,TRBJ1-1
CATSRDPVVETQYF,TGTGCCACCAGCAGAGATCCGGTGGTGGAGACCCAGTACTTC,TRBV15,-,-,TRBJ2-5
CASSFQANTGELFF,TGTGCCAGCAGCTTCCAGGCGAACACCGGGGAGCTGTTTTTT,TRBV7-9,-,-,TRBJ2-2
CATSIARGIGNTIYF,TGTGCCACCAGCATCGCTCGGGGGATCGGAAACACCATATATTTT,TRBV15,-,-,TRBJ1-3
CASNQWGGQGLNEQFF,TGTGCCAGCAACCAGTGGGGGGGACAGGGGTTGAATGAGCAGTTCTTC,TRBV7-9,-,TRBD1,TRBJ2-1
CASSPGTGVGYTF,TGTGCCAGCAGCCCCGGGACAGGGGTTGGCTACACCTTC,TRBV2,-,TRBD1,TRBJ1-2
CASSLEGRNSPLHF,TGTGCCAGCAGCTTAGAGGGGCGAAATTCACCCCTCCACTTT,TRBV7-9,few,-,TRBJ1-6
CASSSSDTQYF,TGTGCCAGCAGTTCCTCAGATACGCAGTATTTT,TRBV27,-,-,TRBJ2-3
CASSFRGFYGYTF,TGTGCCAGCAGCTTCCGCGGCTTCTATGGCTACACCTTC,TRBV7-9,-,-,TRBJ1-2
CASSESERGGGTGELFF,TGCGCCAGCAGTGAGTCGGAGCGGGGGGGCGGCACCGGGGAGCTGTTTTTT,TRBV10-2,-,TRBD2,TRBJ2-2
CASSLPRLVGTGELFF,TGTGCCAGCAGCTTACCAAGACTAGTAGGCACCGGGGAGCTGTTTTTT,TRBV5-4,few,-,TRBJ2-2
CAIRNGPAIYEQYF,TGTGCCATCAGAAATGGGCCCGCCATTTACGAGCAGTACTTC,TRBV10-3,-,-,TRBJ2-7
CASSDWRAVGEKLFF,TGTGCCAGCAGTGATTGGAGGGCAGTCGGTGAAAAACTGTTTTTT,TRBV6-1,-,-,TRBJ1-4
CASSHRDRPNTGELFF,TGTGCCAGCAGTCATCGGGACAGGCCGAACACCGGGGAGCTGTTTTTT,TRBV6-2/TRBV6-3,-,TRBD1,TRBJ2-2
CASSYMETQYF,TGTGCCAGCAGTTATATGGAGACCCAGTACTTC,TRBV27,-,-,TRBJ2-5
CSVSPDRGEAFF,TGCAGCGTCAGTCCCGACAGGGGTGAAGCTTTCTTT,TRBV29-1,-,TRBD1,TRBJ1-1
CASSHRQEDYGYTF,TGTGCCAGCAGTCACCGGCAGGAGGACTATGGCTACACCTTC,TRBV6-5,-,-,TRBJ1-2
CASSSLTGAISGYTF,TGTGCCAGCAGCTCACTCACAGGGGCCATCTCTGGCTACACCTTC,TRBV7-9,-,TRBD1,TRBJ1-2
CASRRQGDTQYF,TGTGCCAGCAGGCGACAGGGTGATACGCAGTATTTT,TRBV27,-,TRBD1,TRBJ2-3
CASQLRTGSNEKLFF,TGTGCCAGCCAGCTCCGGACAGGGTCTAATGAAAAACTGTTTTTT,TRBV5-4,-,TRBD1,TRBJ1-4